This TCR beta chain is from a study of shared clonotypes between healthy human individuals. Caucasian adults living in Nashville, Tennessee, provided all samples. The DNA input per sorted-subset replicate PCR was about 0.2 ug, corresponding to roughly 31,000 T cell genomes. Produced via immunoSEQ multiplex PCR; TCRdb's table is partial and in-frame only. Found here are some 1.5 million clones, about 96% of them singletons; the top ten hold more than 0.9%. Germline V CDR1 and CDR2: SGHTA, FQGNSA. CDR3 length: 14 amino acids. Trimming removed 4 bases at V and 2 bases at J, with 10 bases between. In its sample, this clone was seen once.

The receptor comes from a man aged 30-40 years in good health. Sequenced input: naive CD4+ T cells sorted from blood. Subset reported: CD45RA+ positively selected. V gene TRBV7-2 combines with J gene TRBJ2-3, with D possibly matching TRBD1 (6 bases). DNA of the CDR3: TGTGCCAGCAGCTCGGGACACTTCACAGATACGCAGTATTTT. Protein: CASSSGHFTDTQYF.